The 18 T cell receptor beta chains in this list originate from one sample, sequenced in a study of regulatory T cells in long-lasting Graves disease. Time point given: newly diagnosed GD, antithyroid drugs for less than 3 months. The TCR library was made from RNA extracted from PBMCs. Building of the TCR beta libraries involved iRepertoire HTBI primers and Arm-PCR of CDR3 regions. One entry per CDR3 protein results from TCRdb running MiXCR on the multiplex PCR reads. Here the sample spans 440,000 or so distinct CDR3 sequences, approximately 15% being singletons. The same specimen was also included in a second study, on T cells in Graves' hyperthyroidism and ophthalmopathy.

The specimen was peripheral blood mononuclear cells (PBMCs), collected at new diagnosis, from a patient treated with antithyroid drugs. All receptors come from a woman under 40 with Graves disease.

This clonotype was seen ten or more times. The chain employs TRBV5-5 and TRBJ1-1; D is ambiguous. From germline, CDR1 is SGHKS and CDR2 YYEKEE (reference sequence). The CDR3 extends over 14 amino acids. V was shortened by 1 base and J by 0 bases, with 7 bases between the two germline ends. In DNA form, the CDR3 reads TGTGCCAGCAGCTTGTTACCGTTGAACACTGAAGCTTTCTTT. Protein: CASSLLPLNTEAFF.

V is TRBV28 and J is TRBJ1-5; D is possibly TRBD1 (6 bases). The germline gives CDR1 MDHEN, CDR2 SYDVKM. This CDR3 is built from 14 residues. The ends were cut back, 4 bases at V and 8 bases at J, with 15 bases in the middle. DNA for the CDR3: TGTGCCAGCAGTTCCGGACAGCCAAGAGAGCCCCAGCATTTT. This translates into CASSSGQPREPQHF.

The sample holds a few counts of this clonotype. The V and J genes are TRBV24-1 and TRBJ2-1; 8 nucleotides align to TRBD2. Trimming took 0 bases from V and 6 from J; bases not matched to a gene: 6. CDR1 is KGHDR, CDR2 SFDVKD, per germline. The length of the CDR3 is 16 residues. The CDR3 DNA reads as TGTGCCACCAGTGATTTGCGGGGGGGAGAGGTCAATGAGCAGTTCTTC. This translates into CATSDLRGGEVNEQFF.

This clonotype was seen ten or more times. J is TRBJ2-3 and V is TRBV27, with D uncertain. The CDR3 is made up of 12 amino acids. Germline V gene sequence: CDR1 MNHEY, CDR2 SMNVEV (reference sequence). The V gene lost 7 bases and the J gene lost 4 bases, with 9 bases spanning the gap. CDR3 bases: TGTGCCAGCACAAACTTCTCAGATACGCAGTATTTT. Protein sequence: CASTNFSDTQYF.

This clonotype has only a few counts. A far larger clone lies a single base away; this is likely a read error. This chain joins TRBV4-2 and TRBJ2-1, with TRBD2 matching over 7 bases. The CDR3 length is 12 residues. After removal of 0 bases from V and 10 bases from J, the junction contained 0 bases not matched to a gene. The germline gives CDR1 LGHNA, CDR2 YNFKEQ. The CDR3 reads CASSQEGGEQFF. CDR3 nucleotides: TGTGCCAGCAGCCAAGAGGGGGGGGAGCAGTTCTTC.

This clonotype was found a few times. The V gene is TRBV7-9, the J gene TRBJ1-4, with D uncertain. Germline assignment: CDR1 SEHNR and CDR2 FQNEAQ (reference sequence). V was cut by 2 bases and J by 14 bases, with 15 bases left in between. The CDR3 length is 13 residues. CDR3 sequence reads: CASSLSLRGRLFF. The CDR3 nucleotides read TGTGCCAGCAGCTTATCTCTCCGGGGAAGGCTGTTTTTT.

The V gene is TRBV11-3, the J gene TRBJ2-2; D is perhaps TRBD2 (5 bases). This CDR3 comprises 13 residues. The V and J ends lost 8 bases and 6 bases respectively, with 13 bases between them. The germline V gene encodes CDR1 SGHNT and CDR2 YENEEA. CDR3 coding DNA: TGTGCCAGCCAAGGGAGTAATGCCGGGGAGCTGTTTTTT. Its protein product is CASQGSNAGELFF.

This clonotype came up a few times. This chain connects TRBV6-1 to TRBJ1-1; TRBD1 aligns across 9 bases. The germline gives CDR1 MNHNS, CDR2 SASEGT. The CDR3 length is 13 residues. J lost 5 bases, V lost 6 bases, and 4 bases had no gene match. CDR3 coding DNA: TGTGCCAGCAGCAAAGACAGGGGGACTGAAGCTTTCTTT. This gives the protein CASSKDRGTEAFF.

This clonotype has ten or more counts. The rearrangement uses TRBV2 and TRBJ2-3, with D perhaps matching TRBD1 or TRBD2 (5 bases each). Trimming stripped 2 bases from V and 9 bases from J, with 9 bases between. The CDR3 length is 12 residues. Looked up from germline, CDR1 is SNHLY and CDR2 is FYNNEI. The CDR3 DNA is TGTGCCAGCAGTGAAAGGTGGGGGACGCAGTATTTT. Its protein is CASSERWGTQYF.

The rearrangement uses TRBV13 and TRBJ2-3, with D tentatively TRBD1 (6 bases). Trimming cost V 5 bases and J 7 bases, with 19 bases left between them. Germline lookup yields CDR1 PRHDT and CDR2 FYEKMQ (reference sequence). This CDR3 is 15 amino acids long. The CDR3 protein is CASSLADGRGNTQYF. For the CDR3, the DNA is TGTGCCAGCAGCCTAGCCGATGGCAGGGGAAATACGCAGTATTTT.

The gene calls are TRBV7-6 and TRBJ2-2; 10 nucleotides agree with TRBD2. V dropped 1 base and J dropped 2; count of bases not matched to a gene: 7. The germline V gene has CDR1 SGHVS and CDR2 FNYEAQ. The CDR3 covers 18 residues. The CDR3 DNA reads TGTGCCAGCAGCTTAGTCGGTAGCGGGAGGCCTAACACCGGGGAGCTGTTTTTT. It yields the protein CASSLVGSGRPNTGELFF.

This clonotype was seen more than once but under ten times. The V call is TRBV15, the J call TRBJ1-5, with D perhaps TRBD1 (5 bases). The CDR3 spans 15 residues. The V end lost 0 bases, the J end lost 6 bases, and 12 bases lay between the germline ends. Germline V gene sequence: CDR1 LNHNV, CDR2 YYDKDF (reference sequence). The CDR3 DNA is TGTGCCACCAGCAGAGAGCCCAGCAGGGCTCAGCCCCAGCATTTT. Its translation: CATSREPSRAQPQHF.

This clonotype was picked up many times. This rearrangement joins TRBV28 to TRBJ1-2; TRBD1 agrees at 7 bases. The CDR3 is made up of 17 amino acids. Germline-derived CDR1 and CDR2 are MDHEN and SYDVKM. The J segment lost 1 base and the V segment lost 1 base, leaving 9 bases of the junction unmatched. Written as DNA, the CDR3 is TGTGCCAGCAGTTTATCTCAGGGGACAGCCGTTAACTATGGCTACACCTTC. Its translation: CASSLSQGTAVNYGYTF.

The rearrangement uses TRBV7-6 and TRBJ2-1; 11 bases align to TRBD1. J gave up 9 bases and V 4 bases, and 8 bases lay outside the gene matches. The CDR3 spans 15 residues. Per germline, CDR1 SGHVS and CDR2 FNYEAQ. The CDR3 is CASSSEGQGAGEQFF. CDR3 in DNA: TGTGCCAGCAGCTCGGAAGGACAGGGGGCGGGTGAGCAGTTCTTC.

Comment on this clonotype: A single base separates this from a much larger clone, so it may be a read error. No conserved phenylalanine or tryptophan ends this CDR3, so it is likely a read error. This sequence joins TRBV5-1 and TRBJ2-7; D call uncertain. Germline CDR1 reads SGHRS; CDR2 reads YFSETQ. Between the trimmed V and J ends, which lost 4 bases and 2 bases, there was a span of 13 bases. This CDR3 is built from 14 residues. The chain's CDR3 is CASSGGSGTYEQYL. CDR3 nucleotides: TGCGCCAGCAGCGGCGGATCTGGAACCTACGAGCAGTACCTC.

The chain combines TRBV30 with TRBJ2-5; 8 positions agree with TRBD2. CDR1 and CDR2 (germline): GTSNPN, SVGIG (reference sequence). After removal of 1 base from V and 5 bases from J, the junction contained 3 bases not matched to a gene. The CDR3 contains 13 residues. The CDR3 DNA reads as TGTGCCTGGAGTGGACGGGGGGGGGAGACCCAGTACTTC. It codes for CAWSGRGGETQYF.

The V and J genes are TRBV6-1 and TRBJ1-1; D is uncertain. This CDR3 has 15 residues. Per the germline V gene, CDR1 is MNHNS and CDR2 is SASEGT. V lost 7 bases and J lost 0, with 15 bases in between. CDR3 in amino acids: CASKLLGRMNTEAFF. CDR3 DNA: TGTGCCAGCAAACTATTAGGACGGATGAACACTGAAGCTTTCTTT.

This clonotype was detected many times. This chain connects TRBV7-9 to TRBJ2-1; TRBD2 is a possible D gene (6 bases). Germline V gene data show CDR1 as SEHNR and CDR2 as FQNEAQ (reference sequence). Trimming removed 4 bases from V and 5 bases from J, with 12 bases in between. This CDR3 spans 14 amino acids. The CDR3 DNA follows: TGTGCCAGCAGCTCCCCCTGGGGGGACAATGAGCAGTTCTTC. Its protein is CASSSPWGDNEQFF.